Shown below are 5 T cell receptor beta chains from a single sample sequenced in a study of metastatic and nonmetastatic thyroid tumors (dated by TCRdb to 2020 to 2021). The protocol used for the library was PCR. Data came from an Illumina HiSeq 4000. Starting from the raw public reads, TCRdb applied fastp trimming at Q25, assembled clones with MiXCR and retained in-frame beta chains. The sample table records about 23,000 clones; roughly 21% of these occur just once. Around 30% of the sample is in the top ten clones. No treatment had been received by any patient before thyroid surgery. Input material: blood. Every receptor here comes from a female donor with papillary thyroid cancer or a benign thyroid nodule (not recorded which). Some clones in this sample may be carry-over from other donors' samples.

This clone was detected many times. The rearrangement uses TRBV10-3 and TRBJ1-2; possible D gene TRBD1, 5 bases. CDR3 length equals 15 residues. Trimming took 8 bases from V and 2 from J, leaving 18 bases between them. Germline V gene sequence: CDR1 ENHRY, CDR2 SYGVKD. The CDR3 sequence: CAIGEGTGINYGYTF. CDR3 bases: TGTGCCATCGGGGAAGGGACCGGAATCAACTATGGCTACACCTTC.

This clone was seen at least ten times. This sample also contains other DNA sequences that code for the same CDR3. The V gene is TRBV18, the J gene TRBJ2-6; D gene uncertain. The CDR3 contains 17 residues. Trimming removed 4 bases at V and 4 bases at J, with 17 bases between. Looked up from germline, CDR1 is KGHSH and CDR2 is LQKENI. The CDR3 nucleotides are TGTGCCAGCTCACTCACCGGGCCCCGCTCGGGGGCCAACGTCCTGACTTTC. Translated: CASSLTGPRSGANVLTF.

There are many counts of this clone. The J gene is TRBJ2-3, the V gene TRBV20-1, with 12 bases that match TRBD1. The CDR3 runs to 14 residues. CDR1 and CDR2 from the germline V gene are DFQATT and SNEGSKA (reference sequence). The junction had 3 bases not matched to a gene; V was cut back by 5 bases and J by 3 bases. For the CDR3, the DNA is TGCAGTGCTGAGGGACAGGGGGCAACAGATACGCAGTATTTT. Amino acids: CSAEGQGATDTQYF.

V and J are TRBV5-6 and TRBJ1-2; D unresolved. This CDR3 spans 11 amino acids. V was shortened by 0 bases and J by 13 bases, with 10 bases between the two germline ends. In germline, CDR1 is SGHDT, CDR2 YYEEEE. For the CDR3, the DNA is TGTGCCAGCAGCTTGGGCTGTTCTGGCACCTTC. Translated: CASSLGCSGTF.

This clone was counted many times. The rearrangement uses TRBV18 and TRBJ2-6; a possible D gene is TRBD1 (5 bases). This CDR3 has 17 residues. Trimming removed 6 bases at V and 0 bases at J, with 15 bases between. Per the germline V gene, CDR1 is KGHSH and CDR2 is LQKENI. This chain's CDR3 is CASSYRQSHSGANVLTF. CDR3 sequence (DNA): TGTGCCAGCTCCTATCGACAGAGCCACTCTGGGGCCAACGTCCTGACTTTC.